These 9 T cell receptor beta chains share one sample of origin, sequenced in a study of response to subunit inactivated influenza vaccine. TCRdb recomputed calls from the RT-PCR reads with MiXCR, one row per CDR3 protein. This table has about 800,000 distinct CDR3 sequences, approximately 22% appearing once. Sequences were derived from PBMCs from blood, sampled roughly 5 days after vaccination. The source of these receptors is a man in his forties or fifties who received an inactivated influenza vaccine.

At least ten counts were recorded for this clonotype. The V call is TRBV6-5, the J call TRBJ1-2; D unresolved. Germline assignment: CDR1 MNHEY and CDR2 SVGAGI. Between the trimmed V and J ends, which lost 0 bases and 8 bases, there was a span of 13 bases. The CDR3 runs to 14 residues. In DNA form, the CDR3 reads TGTGCCAGCAGTTACTCCGCCCGGAGGACGGGCTACACCTTC. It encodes CASSYSARRTGYTF.

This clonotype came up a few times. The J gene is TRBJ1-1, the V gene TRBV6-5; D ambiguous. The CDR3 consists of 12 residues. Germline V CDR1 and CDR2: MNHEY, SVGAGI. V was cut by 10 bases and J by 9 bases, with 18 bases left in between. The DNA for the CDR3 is TGTGCCACCTCAGCCCGTCTGGGAAAAGCTTTCTTT. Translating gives CATSARLGKAFF.

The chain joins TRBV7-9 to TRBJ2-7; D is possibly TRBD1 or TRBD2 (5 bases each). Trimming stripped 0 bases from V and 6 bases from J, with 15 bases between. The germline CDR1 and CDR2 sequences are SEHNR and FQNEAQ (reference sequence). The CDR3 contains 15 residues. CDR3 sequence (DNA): TGTGCCAGCAGCTTAGCGTCGGGGCTAGGGAGCGAGCAGTACTTC. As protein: CASSLASGLGSEQYF.

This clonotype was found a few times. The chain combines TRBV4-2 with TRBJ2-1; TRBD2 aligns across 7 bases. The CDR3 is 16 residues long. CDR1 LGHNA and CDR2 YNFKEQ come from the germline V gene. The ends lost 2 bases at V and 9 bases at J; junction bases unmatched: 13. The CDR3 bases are TGTGCCAGCAGCCAACGGGGGAGGGATCTAATAAGTGAGCAGTTCTTC. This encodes CASSQRGRDLISEQFF.

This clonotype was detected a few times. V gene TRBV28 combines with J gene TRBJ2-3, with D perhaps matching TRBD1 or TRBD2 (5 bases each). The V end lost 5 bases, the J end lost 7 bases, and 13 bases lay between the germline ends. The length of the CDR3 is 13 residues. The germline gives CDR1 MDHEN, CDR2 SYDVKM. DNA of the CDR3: TGTGCCAGCAGTCCGGGACGGAAAAATACGCAGTATTTT. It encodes CASSPGRKNTQYF.

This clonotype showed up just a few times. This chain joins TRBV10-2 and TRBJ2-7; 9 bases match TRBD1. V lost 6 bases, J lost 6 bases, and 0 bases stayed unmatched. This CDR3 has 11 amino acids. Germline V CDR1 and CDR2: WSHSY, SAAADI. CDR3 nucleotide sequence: TGCGCCAGCAGGGACAGGGGCGAGCAGTACTTC. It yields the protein CASRDRGEQYF.

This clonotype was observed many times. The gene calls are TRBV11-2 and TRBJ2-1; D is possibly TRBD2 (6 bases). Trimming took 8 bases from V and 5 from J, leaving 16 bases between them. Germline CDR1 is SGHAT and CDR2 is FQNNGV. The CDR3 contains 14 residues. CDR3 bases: TGTGCCAGCGGGCTGGGAGGAGCGGACAATGAGCAGTTCTTC. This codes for CASGLGGADNEQFF.

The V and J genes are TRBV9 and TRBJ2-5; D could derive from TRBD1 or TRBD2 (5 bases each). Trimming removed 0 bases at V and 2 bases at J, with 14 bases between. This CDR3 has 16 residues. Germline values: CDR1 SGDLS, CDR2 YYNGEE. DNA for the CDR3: TGTGCCAGCAGCGTAGGGGGGACGGTACTACAAGAGACCCAGTACTTC. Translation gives CASSVGGTVLQETQYF.

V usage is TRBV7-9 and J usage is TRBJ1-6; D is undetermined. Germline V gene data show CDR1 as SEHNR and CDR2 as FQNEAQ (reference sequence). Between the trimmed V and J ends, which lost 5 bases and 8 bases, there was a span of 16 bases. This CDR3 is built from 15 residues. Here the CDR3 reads CASSRTERTDSPLHF. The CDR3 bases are TGTGCCAGCAGCCGGACTGAACGCACCGATTCACCCCTCCACTTT.